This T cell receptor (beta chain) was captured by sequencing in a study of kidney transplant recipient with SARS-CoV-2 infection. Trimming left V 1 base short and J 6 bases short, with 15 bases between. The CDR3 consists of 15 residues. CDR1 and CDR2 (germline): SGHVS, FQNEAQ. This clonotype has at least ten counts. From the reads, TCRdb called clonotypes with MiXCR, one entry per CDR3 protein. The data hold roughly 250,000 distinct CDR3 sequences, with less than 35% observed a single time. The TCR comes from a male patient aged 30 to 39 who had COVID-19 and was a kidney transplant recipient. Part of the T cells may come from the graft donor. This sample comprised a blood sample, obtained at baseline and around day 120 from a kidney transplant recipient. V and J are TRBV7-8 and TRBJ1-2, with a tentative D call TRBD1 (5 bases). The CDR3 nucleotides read TGTGCCAGCAGCTTAGGTGGGGGAGGCCCCCATGGCTACACCTTC. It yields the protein CASSLGGGGPHGYTF.